Sequencing of this TCR beta chain was carried out in a study of cytomegalovirus exposure and HLA in healthy donors. Study observations and caveats: There were a few CMV-associated chains whose specificity for CMV antigens was confirmed in vitro.

The data were produced by immunoSEQ multiplex PCR, yet TCRdb's version contains in-frame clones alone and is incomplete. The repertoire consists of some 68,000 clones, with 96% occurring once and the leading ten covering roughly 2.3%. Remarks on this clone: The antigen is unknown.

The germline CDR1 and CDR2 sequences are MGHRA and YSYEKL. Deletions cut 1 base from V and 1 base from J, with 8 bases between. The CDR3 is 14 residues long. Sequenced material: PBMCs. This sequence joins TRBV4-1 and TRBJ2-7; D unclear. The sequence came from a man between 18 and 35 years old in good health and CMV-seronegative. For the CDR3, the DNA is TGCGCCAGCAGCCAAGGGCCTCTGTCCTACGAGCAGTACTTC. Translated, it gives CASSQGPLSYEQYF.